The clone carrying this T cell receptor (beta chain) has just one count. These data belong to a study of blood T cell repertoires in COVID-19. Study-level background: COVID-19 samples collected from the United States, Italy and Spain covered acute and convalescent phases.

The assay was immunoSEQ multiplex PCR, and TCRdb's table has in-frame clones only and misses some. Found here are about 350,000 clones, 65% to 90% of them singletons; the top ten hold around 7.4%. J lost 1 base, V lost 4 bases, and 7 bases had no gene match. Germline CDR1 and CDR2: SGDLS and YYNGEE. The CDR3 contains 15 residues. The chain has TRBV9 and TRBJ1-1; 7 nucleotides line up with TRBD1. Sequencing was performed on peripheral blood. This TCR came from a woman aged 60 to 75 with COVID-19, enrolled during active disease. CDR3: CASSTQGQWNTEAFF. The CDR3 DNA is TGTGCCAGCAGCACCCAGGGACAGTGGAACACTGAAGCTTTCTTT. Complete variable domain (other parts from reference TRBV9 and TRBJ1-1): DSGVTQTPKHLITATGQRVTLRCSPRSGDLSVYWYQQSLDQGLQFLIQYYNGEERAKGNILERFSAQQFPDLHSELNLSSLELGDSALYFCASSTQGQWNTEAFFGQGTRLTVV.